This T cell receptor beta chain was documented in a study of T cells in Graves' hyperthyroidism and ophthalmopathy. At the level of the study: Sampling of peripheral blood happened at initial diagnosis, prior to any treatment. Study outcomes and limitations: Blood also held most thyroid clonotypes expanded beyond 0.001.

TCR beta CDR3 region amplification was performed from RNA transcripts. RT-PCR in the first round (using the HTBI primer set) targeted the TCR CDR3. TCRdb analysed the multiplex PCR reads with MiXCR anew, one entry per CDR3 protein. Of hundreds of thousands of distinct CDR3 sequences listed, under 25% are singletons. Concerning this clonotype: Its target is not known.

The CDR3 extends over 15 amino acids. Losses at the gene ends were 0 bases for V and 1 base for J; bases not matched to a gene: 4. The V gene's germline CDR1 is DFQATT and CDR2 SNEGSKA (reference sequence). The TCR was taken from a man aged 25 to 40 with Graves' ophthalmopathy. What was sequenced was blood. The rearrangement joins TRBV20-1 to TRBJ2-3; 7 nucleotides line up with TRBD2. The CDR3 here is CSARDKGLRTDTQYF. The CDR3 DNA sequence: TGCAGTGCTAGAGATAAGGGACTACGCACAGATACGCAGTATTTT.